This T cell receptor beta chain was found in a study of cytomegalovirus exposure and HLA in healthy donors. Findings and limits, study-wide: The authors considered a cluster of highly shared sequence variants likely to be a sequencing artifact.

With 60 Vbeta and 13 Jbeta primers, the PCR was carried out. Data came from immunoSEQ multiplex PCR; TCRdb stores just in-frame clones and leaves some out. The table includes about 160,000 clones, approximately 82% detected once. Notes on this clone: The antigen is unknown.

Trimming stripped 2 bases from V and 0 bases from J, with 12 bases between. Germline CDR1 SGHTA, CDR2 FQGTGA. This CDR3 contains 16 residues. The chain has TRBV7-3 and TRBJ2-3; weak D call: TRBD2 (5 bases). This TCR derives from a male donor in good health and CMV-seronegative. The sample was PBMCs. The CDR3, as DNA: TGTGCCAGCAGCTTACAGTGGACTCGAAGCACAGATACGCAGTATTTT. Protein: CASSLQWTRSTDTQYF.